The 24 T cell receptor beta chains in this list originate from one sample, sequenced in a study of vaccination and CD4 T cells after COVID-19. Stated treatment: roughly nine-day PBMC culture with coronavirus spike peptide pools or control peptides (ViraFEST assay). The Oncomine TCR Beta short-read assay generated sequence data from the DNA of cultured CD4+ T cells. TCRdb re-called the PCR reads with MiXCR, one entry per CDR3 protein. The data hold 3,500 to 4,000 distinct CDR3 sequences, with over 15% observed a single time. These TCRs are of unknown antigen specificity. Sequenced: CD4+ T cells from blood, cultured in vitro. The receptors derive from a human donor who had recovered from COVID-19.

The chain recombines TRBV6-1 with TRBJ1-1; tentatively, D is TRBD1 (5 bases). The V end was cut by 2 bases, the J end by 4 bases, with 14 bases between. The CDR3 covers 15 residues. Germline V gene sequence: CDR1 MNHNS, CDR2 SASEGT. CDR3 protein: CASSESGSGTTEAFF. The CDR3, as DNA: TGTGCCAGCAGTGAAAGTGGTTCAGGGACCACTGAAGCTTTCTTT.

Relative to its sample, this clonotype is medium-sized. The chain links TRBV7-9 to TRBJ1-5, with D maybe TRBD1 (5 bases). The germline CDR1 and CDR2 sequences are SEHNR and FQNEAQ (reference sequence). V was trimmed by 6 bases and J by 9 bases, leaving 15 bases between them. The CDR3 covers 13 residues. Here the CDR3 reads CASSPTVSGPQHF. The CDR3 nucleotides are TGTGCCAGCAGTCCGACAGTCTCCGGGCCCCAGCATTTT. Full variable domain (remainder filled in from reference TRBV7-9 and TRBJ1-5): DTGVSQNPRHKITKRGQNVTFRCDPISEHNRLYWYRQTLGQGPEFLTYFQNEAQLEKSRLLSDRFSAERPKGSFSTLEIQRTEQGDSAMYLCASSPTVSGPQHFGDGTRLSIL.

This clonotype was observed a few times. The V and J genes are TRBV12-5 and TRBJ2-5; D is ambiguous. Germline assignment: CDR1 LGHNT and CDR2 FRNRAP. The CDR3 runs to 13 residues. Trimming took off 7 bases at V and 4 bases at J, with 13 bases between the two ends. The CDR3 DNA sequence: TGTGCTAGTGCCCCTGAGCCTGGAGAGACCCAGTACTTC. It encodes CASAPEPGETQYF.

This clonotype was seen a few times. The genes are TRBV2 and TRBJ2-7; TRBD2 agrees at 7 bases. Germline loops: CDR1 SNHLY, CDR2 FYNNEI. V dropped 6 bases and J dropped 0; count of bases not matched to a gene: 8. This CDR3 region has 15 residues. DNA of the CDR3: TGTGCCAGCAGCCCCGGGGGGACGAGCTCCTACGAGCAGTACTTC. It is translated as CASSPGGTSSYEQYF.

By share, this clonotype counts as medium-sized. The CDR3 DNA is TGTGCCAGCAGACCGACACGGCCGCAAGAGACCCAGTACTTC. Protein: CASRPTRPQETQYF. V gene TRBV7-9 combines with J gene TRBJ2-5; D unclear. This CDR3 comprises 14 residues. Trimming took 6 bases from V and 2 from J, leaving 13 bases between them. The germline V gene encodes CDR1 SEHNR and CDR2 FQNEAQ (reference sequence).

V is TRBV20-1 and J is TRBJ1-5; TRBD1 matches 8 bases. The CDR3 is 16 residues long. J lost 2 bases, V lost 6 bases, and 12 bases had no gene match. Germline CDR1 and CDR2: DFQATT and SNEGSKA (reference sequence). Here the CDR3 reads CSASPPTTGGNQPQHF. CDR3 nucleotide sequence: TGCAGTGCCAGCCCTCCCACGACAGGGGGCAATCAGCCCCAGCATTTT.

This clonotype is termed medium-sized. This sequence joins TRBV6-1 and TRBJ1-5, with D possibly matching TRBD1 (5 bases). With 6 bases removed from V and 11 bases from J, the gap between germline ends came to 11 bases. The germline V gene has CDR1 MNHNS and CDR2 SASEGT. The CDR3 covers 11 residues. The CDR3 region is CASRQGGAQHF. In DNA form, the CDR3 reads TGTGCCAGCAGGCAGGGAGGCGCCCAGCATTTT.

The rearrangement uses TRBV3-1 and TRBJ1-2; no firm D call. V dropped 4 bases and J dropped 2 bases, with 11 bases sitting between them. Germline lookup yields CDR1 LGHDT and CDR2 YNNKEL (reference sequence). The CDR3 spans 14 residues. This CDR3 reads CASSRSFENYGYTF. The CDR3 nucleotides are TGTGCCAGCAGCCGCTCCTTCGAAAACTATGGCTACACCTTC.

This clonotype has only a few counts. The chain is built from TRBV5-6 and TRBJ1-4; TRBD1 agrees at 9 bases. Unmatched junction bases numbered 4, after V lost 2 bases and J lost 8 bases. The CDR3 is made up of 14 amino acids. In germline, CDR1 is SGHDT, CDR2 YYEEEE. The DNA of the CDR3 is TGTGCCAGCAGCTTCGGGACAGGGAACGAAAAACTGTTTTTT. It encodes CASSFGTGNEKLFF.

The chain recombines TRBV30 with TRBJ1-1; TRBD1 agrees at 7 bases. In germline, CDR1 is GTSNPN, CDR2 SVGIG (reference sequence). The CDR3 covers 14 residues. With 3 bases clipped from V and 4 bases from J, the junction kept 8 bases outside the gene matches. The CDR3 nucleotides read TGTGCCTGGAGAGCCCGGGACAGACTCACTGAAGCTTTCTTT. This translates into CAWRARDRLTEAFF. Full variable domain (remainder filled in from reference TRBV30 and TRBJ1-1): SQTIHQWPATLVQPVGSPLSLECTVEGTSNPNLYWYRQAAGRGLQLLFYSVGIGQISSEVPQNLSASRPQDRQFILSSKKLLLSDSGFYLCAWRARDRLTEAFFGQGTRLTVV.

This chain joins TRBV10-3 and TRBJ2-7; the match to TRBD1 covers 9 bases. CDR1 and CDR2 (germline): ENHRY, SYGVKD. This CDR3 is built from 17 residues. Trimming removed 9 bases from V and 4 bases from J; junction bases left unmatched: 19. The CDR3 region is CAIKARLGTGSSYEQYF. Here the CDR3 DNA reads TGTGCCATTAAAGCCCGACTCGGGACAGGGTCTTCGTACGAGCAGTACTTC.

The CDR3 nucleotides are TGTGCCAGCAGCTTGGGACAGGGCCACGAGACCCAGTACTTC. Its translation is CASSLGQGHETQYF. The gene calls are TRBV11-3 and TRBJ2-5, with 9 bases matching TRBD1. Germline V lookup: CDR1 SGHNT, CDR2 YENEEA. The CDR3 length is 14 residues. The junction had 4 bases not matched to a gene; V was cut back by 3 bases and J by 5 bases.

The chain carries TRBV12-3 or TRBV12-4 and TRBJ2-7, with 12 bases lining up with TRBD2. The CDR3 extends over 16 amino acids. J was trimmed by 4 bases and V by 2 bases; bases with no gene match: 6. CDR3 nucleotide sequence: TGTGCCAGCAGTTTATCCCCTGGACTAGCGGGGTACGAGCAGTACTTC. Translated: CASSLSPGLAGYEQYF.

The chain joins TRBV6-1 to TRBJ1-5, with D possibly TRBD1 on 6 matching bases. CDR1 MNHNS and CDR2 SASEGT come from the germline V gene. The CDR3 has 15 amino acids. Trimming left V 0 bases short and J 2 bases short, with 8 bases between. This CDR3 reads CASSEAGGGNQPQHF. The CDR3 DNA reads as TGTGCCAGCAGTGAAGCAGGGGGTGGCAATCAGCCCCAGCATTTT.

The rearrangement links TRBV7-2 to TRBJ1-6; 8 bases line up with TRBD1. The ends lost 5 bases at V and 8 bases at J; junction bases unmatched: 8. The CDR3 consists of 15 residues. Germline CDR1 SGHTA, CDR2 FQGNSA. The CDR3 sequence is CASSPHTGGDSPLHF. The CDR3, as DNA: TGTGCCAGCAGCCCGCATACAGGGGGGGATTCACCCCTCCACTTT.

This clonotype was seen a few times. The chain links TRBV7-2 to TRBJ2-2; the match to TRBD2 covers 7 bases. In germline, CDR1 is SGHTA, CDR2 FQGNSA. CDR3 length: 16 residues. The junction had 8 bases not matched to a gene; V was cut back by 3 bases and J by 4 bases. CDR3 sequence reads: CASSFDRLAGTGELFF. DNA for the CDR3: TGTGCCAGCAGCTTTGACCGACTAGCCGGCACCGGGGAGCTGTTTTTT.

This clonotype has a handful of counts. The chain carries TRBV30 and TRBJ1-2, with D hard to call. V was shortened by 3 bases and J by 8 bases, with 16 bases between the two germline ends. The length of the CDR3 is 13 residues. Germline V gene lookup returns CDR1 GTSNPN and CDR2 SVGIG (reference sequence). The CDR3 bases are TGTGCCTGGAGCTCCGAGGCAGCACAGGGCTACACCTTC. Translation gives CAWSSEAAQGYTF.

This chain uses TRBV12-3 or TRBV12-4 with TRBJ2-7; no clear D. This CDR3 has 13 amino acids. V was cut by 1 base and J by 6 bases, with 10 bases left in between. This chain's CDR3 is CASSLGIWGEQYF. The CDR3 DNA is TGTGCCAGCAGTTTAGGGATATGGGGCGAGCAGTACTTC.

CDR3 coding DNA: TGCGCCAGCAGCCAAGAAAGAGAACAGGGAAATCAGCCCCAGCATTTT. Amino acid sequence: CASSQEREQGNQPQHF. The gene calls are TRBV4-1 and TRBJ1-5, with D tentatively TRBD1 (6 bases). V lost 0 bases and J lost 4, with 13 bases in between. The CDR3 is 16 amino acids. Germline lookup yields CDR1 MGHRA and CDR2 YSYEKL.

The chain carries TRBV12-5 and TRBJ2-7; the D is unclear. This CDR3 region has 15 residues. V lost 2 bases and J 8 bases, leaving 19 bases between the germline ends. Per the germline V gene, CDR1 is LGHNT and CDR2 is FRNRAP. The CDR3 loop is CASGLSPTAITKQYF. In DNA form, the CDR3 reads TGTGCTAGTGGTTTGAGCCCTACAGCGATAACAAAGCAGTACTTC.

This clonotype is termed medium-sized (0.01 to 0.1%). The chain uses TRBV11-2 and TRBJ1-1; D is unresolved. Deletions cut 2 bases from V and 1 base from J, with 11 bases between. This CDR3 is 15 amino acids long. The germline V gene has CDR1 SGHAT and CDR2 FQNNGV. CDR3 nucleotides: TGTGCCAGCAGCTTAAAGGTACAGACGAACACTGAAGCTTTCTTT. The encoded protein is CASSLKVQTNTEAFF.

The chain carries TRBV7-3 and TRBJ2-1; possibly TRBD1 or TRBD2 for D (5 bases each). The CDR3 spans 14 residues. Germline CDR1 reads SGHTA; CDR2 reads FQGTGA. The V and J ends lost 6 bases and 9 bases respectively, with 18 bases between them. CDR3 protein: CASSPAGAGIEQFF. CDR3 in DNA: TGTGCCAGCAGTCCCGCCGGGGCCGGGATTGAGCAGTTCTTC.

This chain uses TRBV19 with TRBJ2-7; D perhaps matches TRBD2 (5 bases). V lost 5 bases to trimming and J lost 4 bases, with 24 bases between them. The CDR3 is 17 residues long. In germline, CDR1 is LNHDA, CDR2 SQIVND (reference sequence). The chain's CDR3 is CASSVPPNAGGGYEQYF. The CDR3 region has the DNA TGTGCCAGTAGTGTCCCCCCGAACGCAGGAGGTGGGTACGAGCAGTACTTC.

By share of the sample, this clonotype is medium-sized. The J gene is TRBJ1-2, the V gene TRBV10-3, with D perhaps TRBD1 (6 bases). This CDR3 has 17 residues. V lost 4 bases to trimming and J lost 4 bases, with 22 bases between them. In germline, CDR1 is ENHRY, CDR2 SYGVKD. The CDR3 is CAISGRTVTSQAYGYTF. CDR3 DNA sequence: TGTGCCATCAGTGGGAGGACAGTGACTTCCCAGGCCTATGGCTACACCTTC.